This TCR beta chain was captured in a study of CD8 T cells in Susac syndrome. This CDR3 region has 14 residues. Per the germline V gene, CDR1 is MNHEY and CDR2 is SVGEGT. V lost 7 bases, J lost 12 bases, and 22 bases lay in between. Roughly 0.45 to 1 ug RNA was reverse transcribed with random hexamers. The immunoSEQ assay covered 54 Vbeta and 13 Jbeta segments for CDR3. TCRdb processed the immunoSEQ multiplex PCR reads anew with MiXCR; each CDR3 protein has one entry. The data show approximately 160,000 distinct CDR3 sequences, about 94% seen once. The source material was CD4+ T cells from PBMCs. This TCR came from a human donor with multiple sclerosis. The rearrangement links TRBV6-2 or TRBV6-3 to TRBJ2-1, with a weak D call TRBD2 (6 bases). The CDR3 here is CASTSSTLPGRQFF. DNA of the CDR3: TGTGCCAGCACCTCCTCGACCCTACCCGGGAGGCAGTTCTTC.